Sequencing of this TCR beta chain was carried out in a study of beta chain features in type 1 diabetes (dated by TCRdb to the late 2010s). Describing the broader study: Mean age, gender distribution, total cell number and subset yield were not different between patients and healthy donors. A total of about 100,000,000 sorted cells were examined across all samples, and RNA yield correlated strongly with the number of cells per subset. The study compared the TCRB repertoires of sorted circulating CD4+ T cell subsets in recently diagnosed type 1 diabetes patients with those in matched healthy donors. Whereas all 30 or so donors provided naive and central memory subsets, regulatory and stem cell-like memory subsets were isolated from just 8 patients and about 8 healthy donors. Study-level results and caveats: Patients with type 1 diabetes made fewer insertions and deleted more nucleotides at VDJ recombination sites, implying thymic rearrangement abnormalities. Because the HLA sub-analyses included only small numbers of individuals, any influence of HLA type on TCRB rearrangement was left unresolved. PCR may preferentially amplify shorter templates, but because patient and control samples were amplified and corrected together, any resulting skew would affect both groups equally. Naive, central memory and regulatory TCRB repertoires appeared to be more alike among patients than among healthy donors. Type 1 diabetes patients showed a moderate but significant shortening of TCRB CDR3 length in all four CD4+ subsets. Because cDNA was sequenced instead of genomic DNA, activated cells with high expression could be over-represented, although the groups did not differ in activation or CD3 levels.

From each donor, a single peripheral blood sample of approximately 120 mL on average was drawn into heparinised tubes. A BD FACSAria II was used to sort naive, central memory, regulatory and stem cell-like memory CD4+ T cells with a panel that included CD45RO, CCR7, CD25, CD127, CD95 and CD27. A purity above 98% was achieved for all sorted populations. PBMCs were isolated immediately by Lymphoprep density gradient centrifugation and stained directly without culture. So that batch effects would be minimized, each experiment stained and sorted samples in pairs, pairing one healthy donor with one patient. The entire amount of isolated RNA was reverse transcribed using the High Capacity cDNA Reverse Transcription Kit, so the sequenced TCRB transcripts were expressed ones. Naive, central memory and regulatory T cell samples underwent deep immunoSEQ sequencing, averaging about 3.3 million total reads per sample. After sorted cells were lysed in RLT buffer, RNA was extracted with DNase-treated RNeasy Micro or Mini kits, with the choice depending on cell number. To prevent cross-contamination, each cell subset was processed individually, whereas patient and healthy donor samples were processed jointly. The immunoSEQ multiplex PCR was used to amplify TCRB sequences from cDNA, generating 87-bp fragments that spanned the CDR3 region. The amplicons were sequenced using the Illumina HiSeq platform. The authors processed their data as follows. PCR bias was computationally corrected using synthetic template baselines, reads within Hamming distance 2 were collapsed, and singletons that could not be merged were discarded. By aligning reads against IMGT, V, D and J genes, CDR3 length, and insertions or deletions at six rearrangement sites were assigned. Within each subset, clonotype counts were normalized to sorted cell number, after which true diversity and Gini coefficients were computed with the tcR R package. Repertoire sharing was quantified using the overlap coefficient calculated on TCRB nucleotide sequences. TCRdb re-hosts the immuneACCESS table, in-frame sequences only. Its copies lack some clones; in the studies checked, an unresolved V gene accounts for under half of them, and the cause for the rest is not known. Clone size and V and J calls were adopted from that table, with D and trimming inferred from the DNA. A total of 300,000 or so clones appear in this sample, roughly 8% of them only once. The ten most abundant clones make up around 0.45% of the sample.

Reading the germline V gene gives CDR1 ENHRY and CDR2 SYGVKD. Germline trimming: 2 bases from V, 0 bases from J; junction bases outside gene matches: 7. From the cysteine through the phenylalanine, the CDR3 covers 17 amino acids. Only the CDR3 region is kept as DNA, spanning 51 bases read in frame from base 1. This clone came up many times. Its recognized antigen is unknown. Base qualities are missing; no much larger clone stands one base away. The sequence links TRBV10-3 to TRBJ1-3; TRBD1 fits 7 bases in the junction. The origin of this receptor is a woman aged 18-35 years in good health. Material: central memory CD4+ T cells from blood. The CDR3 corresponds to CAISERTGFYSGNTIYF. In nucleotide form, the sequence is TGTGCCATCAGTGAGCGGACAGGCTTTTACTCTGGAAACACCATATATTTT.